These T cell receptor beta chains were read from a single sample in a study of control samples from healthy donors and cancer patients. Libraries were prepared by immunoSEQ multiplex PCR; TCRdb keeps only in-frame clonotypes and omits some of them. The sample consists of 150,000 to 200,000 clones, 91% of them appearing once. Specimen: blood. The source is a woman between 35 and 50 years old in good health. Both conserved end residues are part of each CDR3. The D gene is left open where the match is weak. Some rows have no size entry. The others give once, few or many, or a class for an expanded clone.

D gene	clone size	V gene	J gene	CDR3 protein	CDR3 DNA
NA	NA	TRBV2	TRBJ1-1	CASSGPRGPNTEAFF	TGTGCCAGCAGTGGACCCCGGGGCCCGAACACTGAAGCTTTCTTT
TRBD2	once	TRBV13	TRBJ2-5	CASSGGLGVETQYF	TGTGCCAGCAGCGGGGGACTAGGGGTAGAGACCCAGTACTTC
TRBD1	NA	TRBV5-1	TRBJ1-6	CASSLEGGVRGNNSPLHF	TGCGCCAGCAGCTTGGAAGGGGGCGTTCGTGGGAATAATTCACCCCTCCACTTT
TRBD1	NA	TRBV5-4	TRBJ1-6	CASRQGFTSPLHF	TGTGCCAGCAGACAGGGGTTTACTTCACCCCTCCACTTT
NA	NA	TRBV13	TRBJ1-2	CASSLRGGGYTF	TGTGCCAGCAGCTTGCGGGGCGGGGGCTACACCTTC
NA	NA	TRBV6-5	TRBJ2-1	CASSYPGLNNEQFF	TGTGCCAGCAGTTACCCGGGCCTGAACAATGAGCAGTTCTTC
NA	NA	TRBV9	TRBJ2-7	CASSVGGSTYEQYF	TGTGCCAGCAGCGTAGGAGGGTCCACCTACGAGCAGTACTTC
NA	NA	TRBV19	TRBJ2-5	CASSIWVGETQYF	TGTGCCAGTAGTATTTGGGTGGGAGAGACCCAGTACTTC
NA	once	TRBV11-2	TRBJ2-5	CASSLAAVYQETQYF	TGTGCCAGCAGCTTAGCGGCGGTGTACCAAGAGACCCAGTACTTC
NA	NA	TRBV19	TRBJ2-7	CASSYSATSYEQYF	TGTGCCAGTAGTTATTCGGCCACTTCCTACGAGCAGTACTTC
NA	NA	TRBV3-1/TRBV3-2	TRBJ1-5	CASSQSRGFYQPQHF	TGTGCCAGCAGCCAATCTCGAGGGTTCTATCAGCCCCAGCATTTT
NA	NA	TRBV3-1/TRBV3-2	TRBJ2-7	CASSRLGAQSYEQYF	TGTGCCAGCAGCCGCTTGGGGGCGCAGAGCTACGAGCAGTACTTC
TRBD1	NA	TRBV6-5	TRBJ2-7	CASSPYGTGYEQYF	TGTGCCAGCAGTCCTTACGGGACAGGCTACGAGCAGTACTTC
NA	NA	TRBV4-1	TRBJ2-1	CASREDSNEQFF	TGCGCCAGCCGGGAGGACAGCAATGAGCAGTTCTTC
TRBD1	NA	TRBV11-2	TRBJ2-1	CASSLVYGTGGRDEQFF	TGTGCCAGCAGCTTAGTTTACGGGACAGGGGGCCGGGATGAGCAGTTCTTC
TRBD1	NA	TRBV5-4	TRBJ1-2	CASSSGQEGLYGYTF	TGTGCCAGCAGCTCCGGACAGGAAGGCCTTTATGGCTACACCTTC
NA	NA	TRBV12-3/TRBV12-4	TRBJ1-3	CASSLGNTIYF	TGTGCCAGCAGTTTAGGAAACACCATATATTTT
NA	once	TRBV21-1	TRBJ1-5	CASSHPWGRDYQPQHF	TGTGCCAGCAGCCACCCCTGGGGAAGAGACTATCAGCCCCAGCATTTT
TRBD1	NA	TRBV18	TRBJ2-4	CASSLGQGGFGAKNIQYF	TGTGCCAGCTCACTGGGACAGGGGGGGTTCGGAGCCAAAAACATTCAGTACTTC
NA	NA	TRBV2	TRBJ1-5	CASSHGYGGNQPQHF	TGTGCCAGCAGCCACGGGTATGGGGGCAATCAGCCCCAGCATTTT
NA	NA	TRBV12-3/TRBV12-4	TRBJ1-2	CASSLAYRDGYTF	TGTGCCAGCAGTTTAGCGTACAGGGATGGCTACACCTTC
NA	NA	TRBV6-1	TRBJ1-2	CASSEGSGIDYGYTF	TGTGCCAGCAGTGAAGGGTCAGGGATAGACTATGGCTACACCTTC
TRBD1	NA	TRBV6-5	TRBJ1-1	CASKIKGASKAFF	TGTGCCAGCAAAATAAAGGGGGCTTCGAAAGCTTTCTTT
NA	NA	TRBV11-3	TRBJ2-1	CASSLDSVPGEQFF	TGTGCCAGCAGCTTAGATAGTGTCCCCGGTGAGCAGTTCTTC
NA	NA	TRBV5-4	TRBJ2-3	CASSLDPPDTQYF	TGTGCCAGCAGCCTGGACCCTCCAGATACGCAGTATTTT
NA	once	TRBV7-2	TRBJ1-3	CASSLGPGTGNTIYF	TGTGCCAGCAGCTTAGGTCCAGGGACTGGAAACACCATATATTTT
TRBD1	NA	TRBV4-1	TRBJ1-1	CASSQELRGVAFF	TGCGCCAGCAGCCAAGAGCTCAGGGGGGTAGCTTTCTTT
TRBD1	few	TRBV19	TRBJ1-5	CASTLTGANQPQHF	TGTGCCAGTACCTTAACAGGGGCGAATCAGCCCCAGCATTTT
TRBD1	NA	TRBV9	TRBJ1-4	CASSTQGTAYNEKLFF	TGTGCCAGCAGCACCCAAGGGACAGCCTATAATGAAAAACTGTTTTTT
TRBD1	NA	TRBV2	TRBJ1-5	CASRSGTVSNQPQHF	TGTGCCAGCAGATCCGGGACAGTTAGCAATCAGCCCCAGCATTTT
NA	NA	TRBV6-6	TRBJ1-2	CASSLYGSRGAEFGYTF	TGTGCCAGCAGTCTCTACGGTTCGAGGGGCGCGGAATTTGGCTACACCTTC
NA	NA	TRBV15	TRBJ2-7	CATSREAGPFYEQYF	TGTGCCACCAGCAGAGAGGCAGGACCGTTCTACGAGCAGTACTTC
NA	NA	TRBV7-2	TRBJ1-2	CASSPRRGVGYGYTF	TGTGCCAGCAGCCCGCGGAGGGGGGTGGGCTATGGCTACACCTTC